This TCR beta chain was profiled in a study of T cell repertoires in cytomegalovirus infection. TCRdb redid the calling of the reads with MiXCR, one entry per CDR3 protein. The data contain around 71,000 distinct CDR3 sequences, approximately 42% of them seen just once; the ten biggest clones take up roughly 93%. With regard to this clonotype: Its antigen is not known.

Germline CDR1 SNHLY, CDR2 FYNNEI. Trimming cost V 1 base and J 0 bases, with 13 bases left between them. The CDR3 totals 16 residues. Here the sequenced sample was CD8+ T cells from cultured PBMCs, taken from culture after CMV antigen stimulation. The V and J genes are TRBV2 and TRBJ2-7; the D gene is possibly TRBD1 (6 bases). The TCR sequence derives from a human donor in good health (CMV status not recorded). Some clones in this sample may be carry-over from other donors' samples. The CDR3: CASSEGTAISSYEQYF. DNA for the CDR3: TGTGCCAGCAGTGAAGGGACAGCCATTAGCTCCTACGAGCAGTACTTC.